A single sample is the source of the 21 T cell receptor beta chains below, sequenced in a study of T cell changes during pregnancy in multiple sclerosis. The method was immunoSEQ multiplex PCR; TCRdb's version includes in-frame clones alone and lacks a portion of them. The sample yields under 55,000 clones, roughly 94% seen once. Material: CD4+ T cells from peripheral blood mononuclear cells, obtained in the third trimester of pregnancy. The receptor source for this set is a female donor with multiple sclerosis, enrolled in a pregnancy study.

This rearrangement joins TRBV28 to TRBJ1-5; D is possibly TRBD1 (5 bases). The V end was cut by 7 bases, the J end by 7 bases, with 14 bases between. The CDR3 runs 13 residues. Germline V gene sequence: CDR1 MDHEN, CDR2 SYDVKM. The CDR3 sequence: CASNRGLRQPQHF. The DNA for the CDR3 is TGTGCCAGCAATAGGGGATTGCGGCAGCCCCAGCATTTT.

CDR3 in DNA: TGTGCCAGCAACCTCGCCGGGACAGGGGTTAAGGAAGCTTTCTTT. It is translated as CASNLAGTGVKEAFF. The chain couples TRBV11-3 to TRBJ1-1; 10 bases fit TRBD1. The V gene's germline CDR1 is SGHNT and CDR2 YENEEA. V lost 7 bases to trimming and J lost 8 bases; unmatched junction nucleotides: 13. This CDR3 comprises 15 residues.

CDR3 DNA sequence: TGTGCCAGCAGCTTTCCCCGGGACAATGAGGGGAACTATGGCTACACCTTC. Translated, it gives CASSFPRDNEGNYGYTF. V gene TRBV7-9 combines with J gene TRBJ1-2; possibly TRBD1 for D (6 bases). Deletions cut 3 bases from V and 2 bases from J, with 19 bases between. The CDR3 extends over 17 amino acids. The V gene's germline CDR1 is SEHNR and CDR2 FQNEAQ (reference sequence).

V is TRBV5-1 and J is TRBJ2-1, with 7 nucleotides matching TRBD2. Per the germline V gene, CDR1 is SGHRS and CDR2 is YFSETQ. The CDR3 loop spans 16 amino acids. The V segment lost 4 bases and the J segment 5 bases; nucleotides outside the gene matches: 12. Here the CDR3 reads CASSPTPGTTNNEQFF. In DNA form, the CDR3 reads TGCGCCAGCAGCCCTACGCCCGGGACTACAAACAATGAGCAGTTCTTC.

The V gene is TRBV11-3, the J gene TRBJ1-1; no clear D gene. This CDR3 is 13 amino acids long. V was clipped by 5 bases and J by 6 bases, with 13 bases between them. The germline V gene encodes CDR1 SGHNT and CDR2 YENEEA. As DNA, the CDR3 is TGTGCCAGCAGCGCCCGCCTGGGCGCTGAAGCTTTCTTT. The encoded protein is CASSARLGAEAFF.

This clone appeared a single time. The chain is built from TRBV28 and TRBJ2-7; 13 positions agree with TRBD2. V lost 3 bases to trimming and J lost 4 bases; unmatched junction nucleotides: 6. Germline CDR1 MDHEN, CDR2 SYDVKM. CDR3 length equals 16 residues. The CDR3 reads CASSFPGLAGKYEQYF. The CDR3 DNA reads TGTGCCAGCAGTTTCCCGGGACTAGCGGGAAAATACGAGCAGTACTTC.

CDR3 sequence (DNA): TGTGCCAGCAGTTACTCCGGGACTAGCGGCTTCACTGAGCAGTTCTTC. This translates into CASSYSGTSGFTEQFF. The rearrangement joins TRBV13 to TRBJ2-1, with TRBD2 identical over 11 bases. The CDR3 consists of 16 residues. Germline V gene data show CDR1 as PRHDT and CDR2 as FYEKMQ (reference sequence). Trimming took 6 bases from V and 9 from J; bases not matched to a gene: 13.

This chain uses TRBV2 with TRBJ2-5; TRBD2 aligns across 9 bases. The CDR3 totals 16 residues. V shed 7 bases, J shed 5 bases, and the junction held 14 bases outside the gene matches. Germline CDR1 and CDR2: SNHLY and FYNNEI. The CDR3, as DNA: TGTGCCAGCAAACAGGGCTTGGGTAGCGGGAGTGAGACCCAGTACTTC. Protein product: CASKQGLGSGSETQYF.

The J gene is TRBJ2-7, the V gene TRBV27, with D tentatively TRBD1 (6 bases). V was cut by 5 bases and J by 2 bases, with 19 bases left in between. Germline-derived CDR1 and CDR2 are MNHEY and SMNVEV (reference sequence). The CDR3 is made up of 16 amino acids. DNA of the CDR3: TGTGCCAGCAGTGCGCAGGACAGCCCAAGTACCTACGAGCAGTACTTC. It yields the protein CASSAQDSPSTYEQYF.

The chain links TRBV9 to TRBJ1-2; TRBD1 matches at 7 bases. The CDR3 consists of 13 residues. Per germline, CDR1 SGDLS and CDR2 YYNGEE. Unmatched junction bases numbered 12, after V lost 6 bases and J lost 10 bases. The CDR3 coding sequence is TGTGCCAGCACGGTGGGGACAGACCATCCCTACACCTTC. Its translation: CASTVGTDHPYTF.

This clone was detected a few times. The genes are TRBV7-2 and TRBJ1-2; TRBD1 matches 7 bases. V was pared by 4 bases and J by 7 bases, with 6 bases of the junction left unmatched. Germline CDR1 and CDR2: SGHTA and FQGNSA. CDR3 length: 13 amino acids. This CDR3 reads CASSSQGLGGYTF. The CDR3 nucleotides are TGTGCCAGCAGCTCACAGGGGTTGGGTGGCTACACCTTC.

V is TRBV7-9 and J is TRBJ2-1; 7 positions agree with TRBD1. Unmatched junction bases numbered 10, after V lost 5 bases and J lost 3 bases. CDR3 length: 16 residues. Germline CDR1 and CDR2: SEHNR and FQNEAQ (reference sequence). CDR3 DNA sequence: TGTGCCAGCAGCCGGAATGGACAGGAAGGCTACAATGAGCAGTTCTTC. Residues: CASSRNGQEGYNEQFF.

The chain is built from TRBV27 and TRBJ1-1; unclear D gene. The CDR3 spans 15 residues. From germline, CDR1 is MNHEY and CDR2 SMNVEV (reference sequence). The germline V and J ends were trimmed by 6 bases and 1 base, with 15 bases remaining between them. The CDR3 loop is CASSPTWAPNTEAFF. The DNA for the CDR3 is TGTGCCAGCAGCCCTACTTGGGCCCCGAACACTGAAGCTTTCTTT.

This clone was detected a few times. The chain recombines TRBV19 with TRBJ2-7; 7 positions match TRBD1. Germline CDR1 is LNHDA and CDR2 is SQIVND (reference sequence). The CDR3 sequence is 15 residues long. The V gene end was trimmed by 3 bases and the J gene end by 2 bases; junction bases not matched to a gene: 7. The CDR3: CASSIETGTPYEQYF. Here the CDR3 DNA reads TGTGCCAGTAGTATCGAGACAGGGACCCCCTACGAGCAGTACTTC.

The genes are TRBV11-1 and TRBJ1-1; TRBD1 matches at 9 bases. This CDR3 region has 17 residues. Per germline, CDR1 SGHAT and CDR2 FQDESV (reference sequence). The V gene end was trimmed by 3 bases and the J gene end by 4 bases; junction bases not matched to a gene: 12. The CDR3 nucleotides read TGTGCCAGCAGCTTTCGGGGGGGACAGGGTGGTCGCACTGAAGCTTTCTTT. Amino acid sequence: CASSFRGGQGGRTEAFF.

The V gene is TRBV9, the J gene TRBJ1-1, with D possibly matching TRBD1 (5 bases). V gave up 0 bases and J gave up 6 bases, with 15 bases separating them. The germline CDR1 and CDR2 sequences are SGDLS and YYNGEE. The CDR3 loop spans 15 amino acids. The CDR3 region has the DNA TGTGCCAGCAGCGTAGAACCTCAGGGCTTAGCTGAAGCTTTCTTT. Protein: CASSVEPQGLAEAFF.

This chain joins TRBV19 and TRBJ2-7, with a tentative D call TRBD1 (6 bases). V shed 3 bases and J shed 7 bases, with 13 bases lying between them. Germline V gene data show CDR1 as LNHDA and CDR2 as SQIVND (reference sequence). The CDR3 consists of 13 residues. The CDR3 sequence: CASSIIITGEQYF. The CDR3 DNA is TGTGCCAGTAGTATCATAATAACAGGGGAGCAGTACTTC.

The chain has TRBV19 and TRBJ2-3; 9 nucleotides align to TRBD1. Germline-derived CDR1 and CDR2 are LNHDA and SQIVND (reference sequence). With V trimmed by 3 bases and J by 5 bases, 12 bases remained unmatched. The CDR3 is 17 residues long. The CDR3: CASSIGTGSGAIDTQYF. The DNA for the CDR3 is TGTGCCAGTAGTATTGGGACAGGGTCGGGGGCGATAGATACGCAGTATTTT.

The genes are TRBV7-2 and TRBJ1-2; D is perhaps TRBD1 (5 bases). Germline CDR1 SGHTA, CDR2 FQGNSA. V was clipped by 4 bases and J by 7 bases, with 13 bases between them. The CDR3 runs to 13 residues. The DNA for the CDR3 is TGTGCCAGCAGCTCCCGGGGGGAGTCTGGCTACACCTTC. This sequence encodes CASSSRGESGYTF.

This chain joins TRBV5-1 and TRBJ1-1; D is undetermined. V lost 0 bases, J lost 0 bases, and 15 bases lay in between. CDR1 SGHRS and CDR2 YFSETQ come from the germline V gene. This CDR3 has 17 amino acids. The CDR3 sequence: CASSLAAGLVLNTEAFF. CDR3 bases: TGCGCCAGCAGCTTGGCCGCCGGACTGGTCCTGAACACTGAAGCTTTCTTT.

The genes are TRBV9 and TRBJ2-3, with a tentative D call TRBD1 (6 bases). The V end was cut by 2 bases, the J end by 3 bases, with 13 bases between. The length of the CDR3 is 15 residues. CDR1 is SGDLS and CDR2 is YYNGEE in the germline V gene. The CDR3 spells CASSVSQGLTDTQYF. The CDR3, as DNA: TGTGCCAGCAGCGTCAGTCAGGGGTTGACAGATACGCAGTATTTT.